Shown below are 32 T cell receptor beta chains from a single sample sequenced in a study of T cell changes during pregnancy in multiple sclerosis. Only in-frame clones appear in the TCRdb table, and some are missing; sequencing was by immunoSEQ multiplex PCR. The table shows tens of thousands of clones, with 90% to 95% occurring only once. The sequences come from peripheral blood, collected after pregnancy. These TCRs come from a female donor with multiple sclerosis, enrolled in a pregnancy study.

The rearrangement joins TRBV6-6 to TRBJ2-2; D might be TRBD2 (6 bases). The germline V gene has CDR1 MNHNY and CDR2 SVGAGI (reference sequence). V shed 7 bases and J shed 7 bases, with 19 bases lying between them. The CDR3 runs to 15 residues. The DNA for the CDR3 is TGTGCCAGCATTCTCCATACTGCGGGGAACGGGGAGCTGTTTTTT. This translates into CASILHTAGNGELFF.

This chain uses TRBV19 with TRBJ2-7; 8 positions agree with TRBD1. The CDR3 has 14 residues. The germline CDR1 and CDR2 sequences are LNHDA and SQIVND (reference sequence). V shed 4 bases, J shed 3 bases, and the junction held 5 bases outside the gene matches. The CDR3 is CASSRGTGLYEQYF. DNA of the CDR3: TGTGCCAGTAGTAGGGGGACAGGACTCTACGAGCAGTACTTC.

This clone was seen only once. The genes are TRBV19 and TRBJ2-1; 10 nucleotides match TRBD2. V trimming: 3 bases; J trimming: 10 bases; junction bases outside the gene matches: 12. This CDR3 is 16 amino acids long. CDR1 is LNHDA, CDR2 SQIVND, per germline (reference sequence). The CDR3 region has the DNA TGTGCCAGTAGTATTAGGCAAGCGGGAGGGCAAAGGGAGCAGTTCTTC. It codes for CASSIRQAGGQREQFF. Full variable domain (rest looked up from reference TRBV19 and TRBJ2-1): DGGITQSPKYLFRKEGQNVTLSCEQNLNHDAMYWYRQDPGQGLRLIYYSQIVNDFQKGDIAEGYSVSREKKESFPLTVTSAQKNPTAFYLCASSIRQAGGQREQFFGPGTRLTVL.

CDR3 bases: TGTGCCAGCAGCCCCGACCTAGCCCTCACCGGGGAGCTGTTTTTT. Translated, it gives CASSPDLALTGELFF. The V call is TRBV7-2, the J call TRBJ2-2, with D possibly being TRBD2 (5 bases). Trimming took off 5 bases at V and 4 bases at J, with 14 bases between the two ends. CDR1 is SGHTA and CDR2 is FQGNSA in the germline V gene. The CDR3 contains 15 residues.

The V and J genes are TRBV29-1 and TRBJ1-1; D is undetermined. This CDR3 region has 10 residues. CDR1 is SQVTM, CDR2 ANQGSEA, per germline. Trimming shortened V by 4 bases and J by 9 bases, and 9 bases separated the two germline ends. The CDR3 loop is CSVGPSQAFF. The CDR3 DNA follows: TGCAGCGTTGGGCCGTCGCAAGCTTTCTTT.

The gene calls are TRBV7-9 and TRBJ1-2; TRBD1 aligns across 12 bases. CDR1 is SEHNR and CDR2 is FQNEAQ in the germline V gene (reference sequence). The CDR3 spans 16 residues. V shed 5 bases and J 2 bases; nucleotides not matched to a gene: 6. The CDR3 bases are TGTGCCAGCAGCCATTCCGGGACAGGGGGCAACTATGGCTACACCTTC. Its protein is CASSHSGTGGNYGYTF.

The V and J genes are TRBV4-1 and TRBJ1-6; 8 bases map to TRBD1. V gave up 2 bases and J gave up 9 bases; unmatched junction bases: 6. Germline V lookup: CDR1 MGHRA, CDR2 YSYEKL. The CDR3 is made up of 15 amino acids. CDR3 DNA: TGCGCCAGCAGCCAACAGGACAGGGATTCTTCACCCCTCCACTTT. It is translated as CASSQQDRDSSPLHF.

The chain carries TRBV9 and TRBJ2-2; 13 bases are a match to TRBD2. The V gene end was trimmed by 3 bases and the J gene end by 3 bases; junction bases not matched to a gene: 2. This CDR3 has 16 residues. CDR1 and CDR2 (germline): SGDLS, YYNGEE. The CDR3 is CASSEGLAGYTGELFF. CDR3 DNA sequence: TGTGCCAGCAGCGAGGGACTAGCGGGATACACCGGGGAGCTGTTTTTT.

V is TRBV19 and J is TRBJ2-7; D may be TRBD1 (6 bases). This CDR3 is built from 14 residues. Trimming took 6 bases from V and 4 from J, leaving 16 bases between them. CDR1 LNHDA and CDR2 SQIVND come from the germline V gene (reference sequence). The CDR3 protein is CASSPPGVLYEQYF. The CDR3 DNA reads as TGTGCCAGTAGCCCCCCAGGGGTCCTATACGAGCAGTACTTC.

This chain connects TRBV7-9 to TRBJ2-5; possible D gene TRBD1, 6 bases. V lost 10 bases and J lost 1, with 10 bases in between. The CDR3 is made up of 12 amino acids. Germline values: CDR1 SEHNR, CDR2 FQNEAQ (reference sequence). The CDR3 DNA reads as TGTGCCACCCAGGGGTTCCAAGAGACCCAGTACTTC. Encoded protein: CATQGFQETQYF.

In its sample, this clone was seen once. The CDR3 loop is CASSLQREGETQYF. CDR3 nucleotides: TGCGCCAGCAGCTTACAGCGGGAGGGAGAGACCCAGTACTTC. The chain joins TRBV5-1 to TRBJ2-5, with 10 positions matching TRBD2. V lost 2 bases and J lost 4; bases outside the gene matches: 2. Germline V gene lookup returns CDR1 SGHRS and CDR2 YFSETQ. This CDR3 has 14 amino acids.

The chain couples TRBV28 to TRBJ1-5; D gene ambiguous. This CDR3 has 12 residues. V lost 6 bases to trimming and J lost 7 bases, with 10 bases between them. Germline V CDR1 and CDR2: MDHEN, SYDVKM. CDR3 amino acids: CASRTNPQPQHF. CDR3 in DNA: TGTGCCAGCAGGACAAACCCGCAGCCCCAGCATTTT.

The chain joins TRBV30 to TRBJ2-7; 9 nucleotides line up with TRBD1. Germline V CDR1 and CDR2: GTSNPN, SVGIG (reference sequence). This CDR3 has 14 amino acids. Unmatched junction bases numbered 9, after V lost 3 bases and J lost 6 bases. The CDR3 spells CAWSLTGGSSEQYF. The CDR3 region has the DNA TGTGCCTGGAGCCTAACAGGGGGCTCGTCCGAGCAGTACTTC.

CDR3 DNA: TGTGCCAGTAGTTTAAGACTAGCGGGATCGTACGAGCAGTACTTC. This codes for CASSLRLAGSYEQYF. The V call is TRBV19, the J call TRBJ2-7, with TRBD2 matching over 11 bases. Germline CDR1 is LNHDA and CDR2 is SQIVND (reference sequence). This CDR3 is 15 amino acids long. V was pared by 5 bases and J by 4 bases, with 7 bases of the junction left unmatched.

This rearrangement joins TRBV18 to TRBJ2-7; D is unclear. The V gene lost 0 bases and the J gene lost 3 bases, with 12 bases spanning the gap. The CDR3 has 15 amino acids. Germline loops: CDR1 KGHSH, CDR2 LQKENI. The CDR3 DNA sequence: TGTGCCAGCTCACCACCGCGAGTAGACTTCTACGAGCAGTACTTC. Translation gives CASSPPRVDFYEQYF.

The count of this clone is one. The chain combines TRBV5-6 with TRBJ2-5; 9 nucleotides match TRBD2. J gave up 2 bases and V 4 bases, and 12 bases lay outside the gene matches. CDR1 is SGHDT and CDR2 is YYEEEE in the germline V gene. CDR3 size: 17 residues. The CDR3 is CASSPATGGRAQETQYF. In DNA form, the CDR3 reads TGTGCCAGCAGCCCAGCCACCGGCGGGAGGGCACAAGAGACCCAGTACTTC.

This clone has just one count. The junction departs from germline at one end; a sequencing error may be responsible. The chain employs TRBV27 and TRBJ2-1; 7 bases are shared with TRBD1. This CDR3 comprises 14 residues. CDR1 is MNHEY and CDR2 is SMNVEV in the germline V gene (reference sequence). The CDR3 region is CACRRTGARNEQFF. DNA for the CDR3: TGTGCCTGCAGGAGAACAGGGGCGAGGAATGAGCAGTTCTTC.

V gene TRBV6-4 combines with J gene TRBJ1-2, with D perhaps matching TRBD1 (5 bases). Trimming took off 10 bases at V and 7 bases at J, with 13 bases between the two ends. This CDR3 has 11 residues. Looked up from germline, CDR1 is MRHNA and CDR2 is SNTAGT. The CDR3 DNA sequence: TGTGCCACCAATACAGGCACTGGCTACACCTTC. Translated, it gives CATNTGTGYTF.

The J gene is TRBJ2-5, the V gene TRBV7-9; unclear D gene. Deletions cut 5 bases from V and 3 bases from J, with 13 bases between. The CDR3 totals 14 residues. Per germline, CDR1 SEHNR and CDR2 FQNEAQ (reference sequence). CDR3 amino acids: CASSGSTGKETQYF. The CDR3 DNA is TGTGCCAGCAGCGGATCGACGGGTAAAGAGACCCAGTACTTC.

J is TRBJ1-1 and V is TRBV28; 9 bases line up with TRBD1. Germline trimming cut 6 bases from V and 6 bases from J; bases unmatched to any gene: 8. Germline V gene data show CDR1 as MDHEN and CDR2 as SYDVKM. This CDR3 has 14 amino acids. The CDR3 reads CASRWDRVIAEAFF. CDR3 in DNA: TGTGCCAGCAGGTGGGACAGGGTTATCGCTGAAGCTTTCTTT. The full variable domain, rest sourced from reference TRBV28 and TRBJ1-1, is DVKVTQSSRYLVKRTGEKVFLECVQDMDHENMFWYRQDPGLGLRLIYFSYDVKMKEKGDIPEGYSVSREKKERFSLILESASTNQTSMYLCASRWDRVIAEAFFGQGTRLTVV.

The chain is built from TRBV5-6 and TRBJ2-2; 9 nucleotides align to TRBD2. CDR3 length equals 15 residues. The trim removed 2 bases at V and 5 bases at J, leaving 4 bases unmatched. Germline-derived CDR1 and CDR2 are SGHDT and YYEEEE. CDR3 nucleotide sequence: TGTGCCAGCAGCTTCCTAGCGGGAAGGACCGGGGAGCTGTTTTTT. Translated, it gives CASSFLAGRTGELFF.

The genes are TRBV18 and TRBJ2-5; 14 bases match TRBD2. The CDR3 totals 16 residues. Germline V gene data show CDR1 as KGHSH and CDR2 as LQKENI. V shed 3 bases, J shed 2 bases, and the junction held 2 bases outside the gene matches. As DNA, the CDR3 is TGTGCCAGCTCACCCGGACTAGCGGGAGGACAAGAGACCCAGTACTTC. As protein: CASSPGLAGGQETQYF.

A word on this clone: Germline and junction disagree at one end, which may indicate a read error. V and J are TRBV5-1 and TRBJ2-3; TRBD1 agrees at 10 bases. CDR3 size: 15 residues. The germline gives CDR1 SGHRS, CDR2 YFSETQ. CDR3 sequence reads: CASSPGQGKADTQYF. DNA of the CDR3: TGCGCCAGCAGCCCGGGACAGGGGAAAGCAGACACGCAGTATTTT.

The chain couples TRBV6-6 to TRBJ1-1; TRBD1 is a possible D gene (5 bases). V lost 4 bases and J lost 4, with 13 bases in between. Germline-derived CDR1 and CDR2 are MNHNY and SVGAGI (reference sequence). The CDR3 is made up of 14 amino acids. The CDR3: CASSSPGGGTEAFF. CDR3 nucleotides: TGTGCCAGCAGTTCCCCCGGGGGTGGCACTGAAGCTTTCTTT.

This chain joins TRBV5-1 and TRBJ1-1; D perhaps matches TRBD1 (6 bases). V lost 4 bases to trimming and J lost 6 bases, with 16 bases between them. Germline V gene sequence: CDR1 SGHRS, CDR2 YFSETQ. This CDR3 comprises 14 residues. CDR3: CASSPFTGSPEAFF. The CDR3 DNA follows: TGCGCCAGCAGCCCATTTACAGGGAGCCCTGAAGCTTTCTTT.

This chain connects TRBV5-1 to TRBJ1-3, with unresolved D. The V and J ends lost 2 bases and 1 base respectively, with 7 bases between them. This CDR3 has 14 residues. Germline loops: CDR1 SGHRS, CDR2 YFSETQ. CDR3 region: CASSLAHSGNTIYF. CDR3 bases: TGCGCCAGCAGCTTAGCCCATTCTGGAAACACCATATATTTT.

The J gene is TRBJ2-7, the V gene TRBV5-4; 8 nucleotides agree with TRBD2. CDR3 length equals 15 residues. Trimming removed 0 bases from V and 2 bases from J; junction bases left unmatched: 4. CDR1 and CDR2 from the germline V gene are SGHNT and YYREEE (reference sequence). The chain's CDR3 is CASSLEGAGAYEQYF. CDR3 nucleotides: TGTGCCAGCAGCTTGGAGGGAGCGGGGGCCTACGAGCAGTACTTC.

V usage is TRBV13 and J usage is TRBJ2-5; possible D gene TRBD2, 6 bases. The length of the CDR3 is 13 residues. Per germline, CDR1 PRHDT and CDR2 FYEKMQ (reference sequence). The V and J ends lost 5 bases and 5 bases respectively, with 12 bases between them. The CDR3 is CASSESGAETQYF. CDR3 coding DNA: TGTGCCAGCAGCGAGTCGGGAGCGGAGACCCAGTACTTC.

This chain uses TRBV7-9 with TRBJ2-2, with TRBD2 matching over 13 bases. CDR1 is SEHNR and CDR2 is FQNEAQ in the germline V gene (reference sequence). Trimming at V came to 5 bases and at J to 5 bases, leaving 5 bases not matched to a gene. CDR3 length equals 16 residues. The CDR3 protein is CASSDRLAGGTGELFF. The CDR3 bases are TGTGCCAGCAGCGACAGACTAGCGGGAGGAACCGGGGAGCTGTTTTTT.

The chain links TRBV25-1 to TRBJ2-7, with D possibly TRBD1 on 6 matching bases. CDR1 MGHDK and CDR2 SYGVNS come from the germline V gene. CDR3 length: 15 residues. Trimming took 4 bases from V and 1 from J, leaving 14 bases between them. CDR3 protein: CASSARQALSYEQYF. The CDR3 region has the DNA TGTGCCAGCAGTGCTAGACAGGCCCTATCCTACGAGCAGTACTTC.

The V gene is TRBV28, the J gene TRBJ2-3, with D unresolved. The V end lost 2 bases, the J end lost 3 bases, and 3 bases lay between the germline ends. Germline assignment: CDR1 MDHEN and CDR2 SYDVKM. The CDR3 has 12 amino acids. The CDR3, as DNA: TGTGCCAGCAGTTTACCAACAGATACGCAGTATTTT. Encoded protein: CASSLPTDTQYF.

The V call is TRBV4-2, the J call TRBJ2-3, with 11 bases identical to TRBD2. Germline values: CDR1 LGHNA, CDR2 YNFKEQ. The CDR3 contains 16 residues. The V segment lost 2 bases and the J segment 5 bases; nucleotides outside the gene matches: 6. The CDR3 DNA is TGTGCCAGCAGCCAATCCGTAGCGGGAGGGCTAGATACGCAGTATTTT. Protein: CASSQSVAGGLDTQYF.